This T cell receptor beta chain is drawn from a study of tumor and adjacent non-tumor tissue in lung cancer (dated by TCRdb to 2016 to 2018). Regarding the study in general: By cancer type, the cohort comprised 11 to 12 adenocarcinoma patients, a couple of squamous cell carcinoma patients and 1 small cell lung cancer patient. TCRbeta CDR3 sequencing was performed on a few dozen paired specimens, with one tumor sample and one normal lung sample collected per patient. The roughly 15 enrolled patients, of whom around 10 were men and 5 were women, were aged about 31 to 85 years and were diagnosed with TNM stage I to III disease. Bulk TCRbeta repertoires were compared between lung tumor tissue and matched distant non-tumor lung tissue obtained from approximately 16 lung cancer patients. In total, sequencing yielded 130,000,000 or so productive TCRbeta reads, which works out to an average of about 3.9 million reads per sample. The full study reports these points: Tumor tissue showed significantly higher TCR diversity (inverse Simpson) than normal lung tissue, at around 450 vs 150 (P = 0.0075, Mann-Whitney U test). Because peripheral blood was not sequenced, the blood TCRbeta repertoires of the lung cancer patients in the study went unexamined. Neither the sequencing platform nor unique molecular identifiers are named or mentioned anywhere in the methods. Only roughly 15 patients were in the cohort, and the authors stated that larger samples and more detailed clinical data are needed. TCR diversity was significantly higher in younger patients, and higher tumor TCR diversity was associated with shorter overall and disease-free survival. A significantly larger cumulative share of the repertoire was made up by the top 100 clones in normal lung than in tumor tissue.

The library came from multiplex PCR. Sequencing instrument: Illumina HiSeq 2500. TCRbeta libraries were constructed through three rounds of nested PCR with primers (Table S4) according to protocols adapted from ARM-PCR. Before sequencing, PCR products of 200-500 bp were cut from the gel and purified using the QIAquick gel extraction kit. On the authors' methods: Trimmomatic was used to clean the reads, FLASH merged the cleaned reads into complete CDR3 sequences, and MiTCR assigned the sequences to V(D)J germline segments. Clonal diversity was computed as the inverse Simpson's index with VDJtools. In-frame sequences lacking a premature stop codon were counted as productive reads. The raw public reads went through TCRdb reprocessing: fastp at Q25, MiXCR clone calling, in-frame beta chains kept. Every CDR3 protein is listed once, alongside the most common genes and DNA of its rows. What appears here as the V and J calls and clone size reflects TCRdb's work, not the paper's. This sample comprises approximately 65,000 distinct CDR3 sequences, approximately 63% of them detected only once. Clones ranked in the top ten supply 20% of the sample.

Bulk unsorted tissue served as the source for RNA extraction, and RNA quality was assessed using a NanoDrop ND-1000 and an Agilent 2100. Newly diagnosed lung cancer patients without prior chemotherapy who had been admitted for thoracic surgery in China between August and November 2014 were enrolled as donors. Anyone who had undergone radiotherapy or chemotherapy before, or who had another cancer at the same time, was left out of the study. Surgical tissue pieces of about 1-2.3 cm3 were preserved in RNAlater solution and stored at -80 °C until use. The table lists this clonotype with many counts. Its antigen target is currently unknown. Per-base qualities were not stored, and no clone one base away is much larger. Based on the germline V gene, the CDR1 and CDR2 sequences are MNHNS and SASEGT. The germline ends are 16 bases apart after V is trimmed by 3 bases and J by 4 bases. Including cysteine and phenylalanine, the CDR3 has 16 amino acids. Of the read, only the CDR3 DNA is kept; its 48 bases are in frame from base 1.

What was sequenced was lung tumor tissue. The chain is encoded by TRBV6-1 joined to TRBJ1-5; the D segment could be TRBD1, given 5 matching bases. The clonotype was recovered from a man aged 50-59 years with non-small cell lung cancer. The CDR3: CASSEIRDSRNQPQHF. DNA sequence: TGTGCCAGCAGTGAGATCCGGGACTCGCGTAATCAGCCCCAGCATTTT.